This TCR beta chain was sequenced in a study of blood T cell repertoires in COVID-19. From germline, CDR1 is LGHNA and CDR2 YSLEER. The CDR3 loop spans 16 amino acids. The trim removed 4 bases at V and 7 bases at J, leaving 11 bases unmatched. Clones were read by immunoSEQ multiplex PCR, and TCRdb kept only the in-frame ones, dropping some. The sample lists roughly 280,000 clones, about nine tenths occurring once. This sequence was found in a woman between 50 and 59 years old who had recovered from COVID-19. Sequenced sample: peripheral blood. The chain joins TRBV4-3 to TRBJ1-2, with TRBD1 identical over 11 bases. For the CDR3, the DNA is TGCGCCAGCAGCCGGGGACAGGGGGGAGAGAGGGGTGGCTACACCTTC. Protein: CASSRGQGGERGGYTF.